A selection of T cell receptor beta chains follows, all from one sample in a study of identical twins. One entry per CDR3 protein results from TCRdb running MiXCR on the 5' RACE reads. Of fewer than 350,000 distinct CDR3 sequences listed, under 9% are singletons. This sample was also put to use in a study of yellow fever vaccine responses in identical twins.

The sequenced sample was memory (CD45RO+) T cells sorted from blood. The source of these receptors is a woman younger than 35 in good health. Both conserved end residues are part of each CDR3. The D gene is left open where the match is weak. Expanded clones are given a class, and other clones once, few, many or no size at all.

v_gene	j_gene	d_gene	abundance	CDR3aa	CDR3nt
TRBV28	TRBJ2-4	-	-	CVHTGQDDIQYF	TGTGTACACACAGGGCAGGACGACATTCAGTACTTC
TRBV7-9	TRBJ2-5	-	many	CASSHREPYFEDQYF	TGTGCCAGCAGCCACCGGGAACCGTATTTCGAGGACCAGTACTTC
TRBV5-1	TRBJ2-3	TRBD1	few	CASSLGVSQGADTQYF	TGCGCCAGCAGCTTGGGGGTGTCGCAGGGGGCAGATACGCAGTATTTT
TRBV7-9	TRBJ1-1	-	many	CASSEPGRVGAEAFF	TGTGCCAGCAGCGAACCCGGACGGGTGGGGGCTGAAGCTTTCTTT
TRBV28	TRBJ1-3	TRBD1	many	CASIPRGQGLSGNTIYF	TGTGCCAGCATCCCGAGGGGACAGGGCCTCTCTGGAAACACCATATATTTT
TRBV20-1	TRBJ2-3	TRBD2	-	CSARVRTSGGTWTDTQYF	TGCAGTGCTAGAGTGCGGACTAGCGGGGGGACGTGGACAGATACGCAGTATTTT
TRBV4-1	TRBJ2-1	TRBD2	few	CASSQVAGDYNEQFF	TGCGCCAGCAGCCAAGTGGCGGGGGACTACAATGAGCAGTTCTTC
TRBV12-3/TRBV12-4	TRBJ2-1	-	few	CASSFSGVKTDEQFF	TGTGCCAGCAGTTTTTCGGGAGTTAAGACGGATGAGCAGTTCTTC
TRBV5-6	TRBJ1-3	-	many	CASSLDGTGNTIYF	TGTGCCAGCAGCCTGGATGGGACTGGAAACACCATATATTTT
TRBV27	TRBJ2-6	-	many	CASSLSPGSNVLTF	TGTGCCAGCAGTTTATCGCCAGGGAGCAACGTCCTGACTTTC
TRBV5-1	TRBJ2-3	-	many	CASSLDRGVEDTQYF	TGCGCCAGCAGCTTGGACAGAGGGGTGGAAGATACGCAGTATTTT
TRBV5-1	TRBJ1-2	-	-	CASRAENYGYTF	TGCGCCAGCCGGGCTGAAAACTATGGCTACACCTTC
TRBV20-1	TRBJ2-7	-	-	CSASPGWMYEQYF	TGCAGTGCTAGCCCAGGGTGGATGTACGAGCAGTACTTC
TRBV7-9	TRBJ1-1	TRBD1	-	CASSLRTGYDTEAFF	TGTGCCAGCAGCTTACGGACAGGGTATGACACTGAAGCTTTCTTT
TRBV5-1	TRBJ1-1	-	-	CASSLDQGYTEAFF	TGCGCCAGCAGCTTGGATCAGGGCTACACTGAAGCTTTCTTT
TRBV11-1	TRBJ2-5	-	-	CASSFSKEETQYF	TGTGCCAGCAGCTTCTCGAAGGAAGAGACCCAGTACTTC
TRBV7-2	TRBJ2-1	TRBD2	many	CASSLVLGLAGGNEQFF	TGTGCCAGCAGCTTAGTACTCGGACTAGCGGGAGGGAATGAGCAGTTCTTC
TRBV6-4	TRBJ1-1	-	-	CASSEGGNTEAFF	TGTGCCAGCAGTGAGGGAGGGAACACTGAAGCTTTCTTT
TRBV6-1	TRBJ2-1	TRBD1	-	CASRMSRDRDSSYNEQFF	TGTGCCAGCAGGATGTCCCGGGACAGGGACAGCTCCTACAATGAGCAGTTCTTC
TRBV6-1	TRBJ2-5	-	many	CASSEPKGGETQYF	TGTGCCAGCAGTGAACCCAAGGGGGGAGAGACCCAGTACTTC
TRBV25-1	TRBJ1-1	-	few	CASSRAGEAFF	TGTGCCAGCAGTAGAGCGGGTGAAGCTTTCTTT
TRBV3-1	TRBJ1-1	-	many	CASSHGREAFF	TGTGCCAGCAGCCACGGAAGGGAGGCTTTCTTT
TRBV6-1	TRBJ1-3	-	many	CASIHSANLGNTIYF	TGTGCCAGCATCCACAGTGCTAACCTTGGAAACACCATATATTTT
TRBV20-1	TRBJ1-1	-	-	CSARGAEGYTEAFF	TGCAGTGCTAGAGGGGCGGAAGGGTACACTGAAGCTTTCTTT
TRBV6-5	TRBJ2-1	TRBD2	few	CASRAGTSRSGEQFF	TGTGCCAGCAGAGCCGGGACTAGTAGGAGCGGTGAGCAGTTCTTC